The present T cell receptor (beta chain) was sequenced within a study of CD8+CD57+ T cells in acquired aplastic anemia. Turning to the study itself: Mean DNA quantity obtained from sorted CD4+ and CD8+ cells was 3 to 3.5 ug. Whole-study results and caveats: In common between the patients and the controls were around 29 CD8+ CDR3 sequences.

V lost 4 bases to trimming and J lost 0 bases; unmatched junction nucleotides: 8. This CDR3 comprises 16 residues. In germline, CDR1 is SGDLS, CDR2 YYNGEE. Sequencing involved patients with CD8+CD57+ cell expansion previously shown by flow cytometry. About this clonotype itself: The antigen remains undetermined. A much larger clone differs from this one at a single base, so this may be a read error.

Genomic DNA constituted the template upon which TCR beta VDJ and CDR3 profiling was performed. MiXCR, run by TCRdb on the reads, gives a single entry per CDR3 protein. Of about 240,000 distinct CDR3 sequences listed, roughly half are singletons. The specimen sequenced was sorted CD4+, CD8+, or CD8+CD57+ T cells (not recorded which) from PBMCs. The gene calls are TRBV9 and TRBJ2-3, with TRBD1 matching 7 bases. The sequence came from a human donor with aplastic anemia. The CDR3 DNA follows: TGTGCCAGCAGCACCCGACAGGGCCATAGCACAGATACGCAGTATTTT. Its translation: CASSTRQGHSTDTQYF. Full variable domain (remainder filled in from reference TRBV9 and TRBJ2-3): DSGVTQTPKHLITATGQRVTLRCSPRSGDLSVYWYQQSLDQGLQFLIQYYNGEERAKGNILERFSAQQFPDLHSELNLSSLELGDSALYFCASSTRQGHSTDTQYFGPGTRLTVL.